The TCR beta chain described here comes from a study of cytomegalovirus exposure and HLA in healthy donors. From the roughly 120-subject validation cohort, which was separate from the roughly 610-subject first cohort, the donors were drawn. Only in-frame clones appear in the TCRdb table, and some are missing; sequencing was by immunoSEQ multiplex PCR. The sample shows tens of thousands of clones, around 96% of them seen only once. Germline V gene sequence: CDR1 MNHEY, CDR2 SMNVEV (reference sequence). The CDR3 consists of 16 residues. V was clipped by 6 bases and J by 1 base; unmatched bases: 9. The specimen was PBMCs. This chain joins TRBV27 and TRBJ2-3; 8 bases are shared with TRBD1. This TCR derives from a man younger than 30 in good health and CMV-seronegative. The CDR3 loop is CASRASDRARTDTQYF. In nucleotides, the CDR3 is TGTGCCAGCAGGGCCTCGGACAGGGCCCGCACAGATACGCAGTATTTT.